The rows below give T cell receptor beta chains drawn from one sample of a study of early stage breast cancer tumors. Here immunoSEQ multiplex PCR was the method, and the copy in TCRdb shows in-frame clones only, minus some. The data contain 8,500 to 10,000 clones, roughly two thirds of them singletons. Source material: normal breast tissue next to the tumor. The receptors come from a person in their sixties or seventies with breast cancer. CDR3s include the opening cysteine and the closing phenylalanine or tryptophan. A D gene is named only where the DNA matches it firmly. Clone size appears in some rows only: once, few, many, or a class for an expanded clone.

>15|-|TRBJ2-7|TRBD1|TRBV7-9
CASSSPDRGFYEQYF
TGTGCCAGCAGCTCACCGGACAGGGGATTCTACGAGCAGTACTTC
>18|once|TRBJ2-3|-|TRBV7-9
CASSLPPQAAVSTDTQYF
TGTGCCAGCAGCCTCCCACCTCAGGCAGCCGTTTCCACAGATACGCAGTATTTT
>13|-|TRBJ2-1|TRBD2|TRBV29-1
CSVEPLAVNEQFF
TGCAGCGTTGAACCACTAGCGGTCAATGAGCAGTTCTTC
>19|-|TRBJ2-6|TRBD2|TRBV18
CASSLRLAGGRAGANVLTF
TGTGCCAGCTCGCTACGACTAGCGGGAGGCAGGGCTGGGGCCAACGTCCTGACTTTC
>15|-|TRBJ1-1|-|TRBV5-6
CASRISKDWYTEAFF
TGTGCCAGCAGGATAAGTAAAGACTGGTACACTGAAGCTTTCTTT
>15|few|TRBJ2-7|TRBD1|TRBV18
CASSPTGQGIDEQYF
TGTGCCAGCTCACCGACAGGACAGGGGATCGACGAGCAGTACTTC
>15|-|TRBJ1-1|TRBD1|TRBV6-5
CASSYAGTGGTEAFF
TGTGCCAGCAGTTATGCCGGGACAGGGGGGACTGAAGCTTTCTTT
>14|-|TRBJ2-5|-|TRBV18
CASSPGGSQETQYF
TGTGCCAGCTCACCCGGAGGGTCCCAAGAGACCCAGTACTTC
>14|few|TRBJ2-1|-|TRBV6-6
CASSYGPSFDEQFF
TGTGCCAGCAGTTACGGTCCGAGCTTCGATGAGCAGTTCTTC
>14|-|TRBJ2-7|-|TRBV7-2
CASSSRQSSYEQYF
TGTGCCAGCAGCTCCCGACAGTCCTCCTACGAGCAGTACTTC
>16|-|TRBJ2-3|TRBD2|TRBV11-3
CASSPSGRLTTDTQYF
TGTGCCAGCAGCCCGAGCGGGAGATTAACCACAGATACGCAGTATTTT
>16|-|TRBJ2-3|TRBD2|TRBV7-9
CASSSSQGLATDTQYF
TGTGCCAGCAGCTCTTCCCAGGGACTAGCAACAGATACGCAGTATTTT
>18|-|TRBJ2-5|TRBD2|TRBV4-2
CASSPLTGLAGAGETQYF
TGTGCCAGCAGCCCCCTGACCGGACTAGCGGGAGCTGGGGAGACCCAGTACTTC
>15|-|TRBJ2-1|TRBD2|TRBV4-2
CASSQDLLAGVEQFF
TGTGCCAGCAGCCAAGACTTACTAGCGGGAGTAGAGCAGTTCTTC
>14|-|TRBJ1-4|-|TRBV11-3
CASSTGQPGEKLFF
TGTGCCAGCAGCACCGGACAGCCTGGTGAAAAACTGTTTTTT
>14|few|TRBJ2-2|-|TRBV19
CASITAGYTGELFF
TGTGCCAGTATAACCGCAGGGTATACCGGGGAGCTGTTTTTT
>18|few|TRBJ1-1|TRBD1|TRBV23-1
CASSQSGAGGGFLPEAFF
TGCGCCAGCAGTCAATCGGGGGCAGGGGGCGGTTTTCTCCCTGAAGCTTTCTTT
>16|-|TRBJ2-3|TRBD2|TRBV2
CASSEGLAGVRATQYF
TGTGCCAGCAGTGAAGGACTAGCGGGAGTACGGGCTACGCAGTATTTT
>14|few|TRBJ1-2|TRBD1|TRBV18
CASSPPTGDYGYTF
TGTGCCAGCTCACCACCGACAGGGGACTATGGCTACACCTTC
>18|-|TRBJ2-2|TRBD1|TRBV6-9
CASYKLKKQGEGTGELFF
TGTGCCAGCTACAAACTAAAGAAACAGGGGGAAGGCACCGGGGAGCTGTTTTTT
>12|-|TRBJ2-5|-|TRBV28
CASRDAGETQYF
TGTGCCAGCAGGGACGCGGGGGAGACCCAGTACTTC
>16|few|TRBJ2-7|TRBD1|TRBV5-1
CASSSRQPGQIYEQYF
TGCGCCAGCAGCTCGCGGCAACCGGGACAGATCTACGAGCAGTACTTC
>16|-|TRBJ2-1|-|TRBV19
CASSIAARSSYNEQFF
TGTGCCAGTAGTATAGCGGCGAGGAGCTCCTACAATGAGCAGTTCTTC
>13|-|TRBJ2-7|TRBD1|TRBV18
CASARDRSYEQYF
TGTGCCAGCGCGAGGGACAGATCCTACGAGCAGTACTTC
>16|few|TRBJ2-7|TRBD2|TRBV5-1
CASSVPTSGSPYEQYF
TGCGCCAGCAGCGTTCCCACTAGCGGGAGCCCCTACGAGCAGTACTTC
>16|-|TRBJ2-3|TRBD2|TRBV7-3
CASSLMGGRGTDTQYF
TGTGCCAGCAGCTTAATGGGAGGGAGAGGCACAGATACGCAGTATTTT